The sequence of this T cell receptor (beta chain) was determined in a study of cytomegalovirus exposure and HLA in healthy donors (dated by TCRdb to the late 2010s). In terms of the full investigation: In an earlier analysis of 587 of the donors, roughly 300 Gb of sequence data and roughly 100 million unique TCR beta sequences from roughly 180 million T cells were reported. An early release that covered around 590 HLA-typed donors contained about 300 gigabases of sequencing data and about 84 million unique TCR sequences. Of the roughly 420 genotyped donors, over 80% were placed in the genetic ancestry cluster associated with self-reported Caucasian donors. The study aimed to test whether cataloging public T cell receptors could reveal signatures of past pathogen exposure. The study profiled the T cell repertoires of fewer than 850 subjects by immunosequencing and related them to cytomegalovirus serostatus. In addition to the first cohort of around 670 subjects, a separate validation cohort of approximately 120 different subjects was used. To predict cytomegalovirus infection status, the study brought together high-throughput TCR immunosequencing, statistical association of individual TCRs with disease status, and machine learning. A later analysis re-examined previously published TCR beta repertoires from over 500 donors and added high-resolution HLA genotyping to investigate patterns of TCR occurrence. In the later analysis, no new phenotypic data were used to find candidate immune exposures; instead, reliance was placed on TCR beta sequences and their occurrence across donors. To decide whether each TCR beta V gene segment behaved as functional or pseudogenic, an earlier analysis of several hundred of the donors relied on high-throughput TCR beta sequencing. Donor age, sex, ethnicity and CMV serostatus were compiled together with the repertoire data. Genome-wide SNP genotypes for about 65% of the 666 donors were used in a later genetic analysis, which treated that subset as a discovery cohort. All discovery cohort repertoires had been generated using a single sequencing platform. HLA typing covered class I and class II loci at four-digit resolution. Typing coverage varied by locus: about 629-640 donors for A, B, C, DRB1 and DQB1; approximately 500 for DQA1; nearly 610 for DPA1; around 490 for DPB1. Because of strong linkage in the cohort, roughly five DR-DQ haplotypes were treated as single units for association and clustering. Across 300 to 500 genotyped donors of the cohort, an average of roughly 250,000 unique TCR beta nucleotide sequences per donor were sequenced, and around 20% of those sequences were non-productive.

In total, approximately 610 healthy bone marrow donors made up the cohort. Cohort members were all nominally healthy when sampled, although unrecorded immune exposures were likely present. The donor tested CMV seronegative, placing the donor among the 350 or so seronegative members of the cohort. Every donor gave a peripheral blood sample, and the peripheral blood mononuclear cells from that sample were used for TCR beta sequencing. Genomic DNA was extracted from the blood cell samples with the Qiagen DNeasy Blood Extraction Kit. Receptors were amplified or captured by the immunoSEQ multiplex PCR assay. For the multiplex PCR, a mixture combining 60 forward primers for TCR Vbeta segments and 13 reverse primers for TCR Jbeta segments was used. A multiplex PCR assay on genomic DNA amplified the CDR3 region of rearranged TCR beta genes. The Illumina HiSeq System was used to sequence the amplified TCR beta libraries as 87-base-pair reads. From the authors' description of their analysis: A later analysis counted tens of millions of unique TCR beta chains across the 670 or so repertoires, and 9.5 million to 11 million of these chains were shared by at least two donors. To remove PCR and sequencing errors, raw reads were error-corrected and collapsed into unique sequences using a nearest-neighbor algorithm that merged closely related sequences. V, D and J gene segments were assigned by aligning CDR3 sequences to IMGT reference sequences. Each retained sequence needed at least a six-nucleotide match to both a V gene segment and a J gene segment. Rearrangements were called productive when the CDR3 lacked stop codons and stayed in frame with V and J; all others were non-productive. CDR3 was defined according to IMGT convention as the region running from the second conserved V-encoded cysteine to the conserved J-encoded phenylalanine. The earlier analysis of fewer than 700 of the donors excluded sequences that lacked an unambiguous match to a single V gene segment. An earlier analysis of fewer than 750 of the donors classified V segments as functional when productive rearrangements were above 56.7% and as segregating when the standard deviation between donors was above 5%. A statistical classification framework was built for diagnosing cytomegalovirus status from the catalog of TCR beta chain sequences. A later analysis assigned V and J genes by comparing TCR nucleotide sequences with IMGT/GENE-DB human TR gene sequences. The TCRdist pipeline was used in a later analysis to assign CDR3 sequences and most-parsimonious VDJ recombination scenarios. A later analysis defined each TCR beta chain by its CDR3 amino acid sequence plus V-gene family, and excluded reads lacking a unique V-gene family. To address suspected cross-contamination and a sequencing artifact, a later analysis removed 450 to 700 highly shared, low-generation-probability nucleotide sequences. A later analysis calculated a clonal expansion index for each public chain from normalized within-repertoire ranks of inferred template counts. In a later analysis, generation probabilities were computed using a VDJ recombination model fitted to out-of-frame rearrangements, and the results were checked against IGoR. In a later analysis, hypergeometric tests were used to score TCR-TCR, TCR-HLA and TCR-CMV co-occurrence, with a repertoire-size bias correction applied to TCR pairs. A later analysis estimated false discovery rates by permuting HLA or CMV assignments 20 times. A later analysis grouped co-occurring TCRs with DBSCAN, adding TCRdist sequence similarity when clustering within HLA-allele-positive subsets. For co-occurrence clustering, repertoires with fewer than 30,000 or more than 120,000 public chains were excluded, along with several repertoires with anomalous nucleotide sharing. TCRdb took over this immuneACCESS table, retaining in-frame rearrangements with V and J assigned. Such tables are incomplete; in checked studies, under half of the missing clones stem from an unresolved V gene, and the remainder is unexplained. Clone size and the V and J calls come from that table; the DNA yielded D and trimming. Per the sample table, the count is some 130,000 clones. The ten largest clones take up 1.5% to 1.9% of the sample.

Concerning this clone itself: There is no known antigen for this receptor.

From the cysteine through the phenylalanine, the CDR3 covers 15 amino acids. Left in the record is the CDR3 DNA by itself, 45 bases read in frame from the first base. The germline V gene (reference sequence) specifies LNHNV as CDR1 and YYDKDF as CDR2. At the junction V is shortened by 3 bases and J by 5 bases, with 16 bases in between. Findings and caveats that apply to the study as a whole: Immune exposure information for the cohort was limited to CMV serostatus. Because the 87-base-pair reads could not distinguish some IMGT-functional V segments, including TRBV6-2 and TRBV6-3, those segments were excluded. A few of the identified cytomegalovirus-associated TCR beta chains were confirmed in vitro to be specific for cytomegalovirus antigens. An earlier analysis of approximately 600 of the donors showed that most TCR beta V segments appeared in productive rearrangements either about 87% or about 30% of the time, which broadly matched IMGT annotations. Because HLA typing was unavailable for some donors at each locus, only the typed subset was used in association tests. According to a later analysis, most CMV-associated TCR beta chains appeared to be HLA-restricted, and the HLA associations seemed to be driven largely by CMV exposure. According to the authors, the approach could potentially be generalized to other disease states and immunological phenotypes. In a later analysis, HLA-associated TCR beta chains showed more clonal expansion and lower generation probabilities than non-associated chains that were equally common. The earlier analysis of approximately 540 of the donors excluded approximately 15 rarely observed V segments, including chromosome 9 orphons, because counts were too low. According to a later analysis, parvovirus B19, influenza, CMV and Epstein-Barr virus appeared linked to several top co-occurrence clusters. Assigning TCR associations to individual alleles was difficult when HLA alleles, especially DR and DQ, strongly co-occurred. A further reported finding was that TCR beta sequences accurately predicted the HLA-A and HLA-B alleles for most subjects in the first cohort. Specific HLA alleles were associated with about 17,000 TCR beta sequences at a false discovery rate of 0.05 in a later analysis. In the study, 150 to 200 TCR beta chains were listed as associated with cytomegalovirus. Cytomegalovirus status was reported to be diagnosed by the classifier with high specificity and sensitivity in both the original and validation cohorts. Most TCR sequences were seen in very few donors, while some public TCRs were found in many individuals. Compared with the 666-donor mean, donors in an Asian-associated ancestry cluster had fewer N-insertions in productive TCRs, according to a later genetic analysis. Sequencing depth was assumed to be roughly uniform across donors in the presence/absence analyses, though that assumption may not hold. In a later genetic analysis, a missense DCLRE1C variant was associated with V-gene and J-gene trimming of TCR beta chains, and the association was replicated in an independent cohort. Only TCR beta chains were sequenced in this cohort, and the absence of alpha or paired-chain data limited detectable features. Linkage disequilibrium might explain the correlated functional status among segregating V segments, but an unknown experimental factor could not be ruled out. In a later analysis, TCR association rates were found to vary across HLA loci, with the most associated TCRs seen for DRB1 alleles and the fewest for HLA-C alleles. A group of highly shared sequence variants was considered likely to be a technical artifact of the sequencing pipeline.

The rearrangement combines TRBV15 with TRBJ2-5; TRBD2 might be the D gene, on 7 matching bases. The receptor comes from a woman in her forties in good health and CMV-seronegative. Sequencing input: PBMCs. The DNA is TGTGCCACCAGCAGTCGTTCCGGGGGGCACGAGACCCAGTACTTC. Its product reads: CATSSRSGGHETQYF.